The rows below give T cell receptor beta chains drawn from one sample of a study of T cells after yellow fever vaccination. From the 5' RACE reads, TCRdb called clonotypes with MiXCR, one entry per CDR3 protein. The repertoire holds some 560,000 distinct CDR3 sequences, with over 15% as singletons. The material was PBMCs, obtained 15 days after the yellow fever booster vaccination. The source is a man aged 25-40 years who received the YFV17D yellow fever vaccine. Both conserved end residues are part of each CDR3. Fields, in order: J gene, clone size, D gene, V gene, CDR3 DNA, CDR3 protein. The D gene is left open where the match is weak. For some rows the clone size is stated as once, few or many, or as a class when expanded; others skip it.

TRBJ2-3 . TRBD2 TRBV28 TGTGCCAGCAGTTTAGCGTCTAGCGGGAGGGTAACAGATACGCAGTATTTT CASSLASSGRVTDTQYF
TRBJ2-7 . . TRBV7-8 TGTGCCAGCAGCTCTGGACAGACGGTGGCATCTATCGGAGAGCAGTACTTC CASSSGQTVASIGEQYF
TRBJ2-1 few . TRBV7-9 TGTGCCACCGAGGTGGACGAGCAGTTCTTC CATEVDEQFF
TRBJ1-1 . . TRBV29-1 TGCAGCGCCCATGAGGGAGGGAACACTGAAGCTTTCTTT CSAHEGGNTEAFF
TRBJ1-2 few . TRBV30 TGTGCCTGGAACCTCGAGGCAGCGGGTCAAGGGGGCTACACCTTC CAWNLEAAGQGGYTF
TRBJ1-1 . . TRBV7-9 TGTGCCAGCAGCTCGGAGTTGAACACTGAAGCTTTCTTT CASSSELNTEAFF
TRBJ1-5 few . TRBV4-2 TGTGCCAGCAGCCAAGTGGGAGTGGGTCAGCCCCAGCATTTT CASSQVGVGQPQHF
TRBJ2-2 few . TRBV20-1 TGCAGTGCTAGCGGGCAGGGGCTTAACACCGGGGAGCTGTTTTTT CSASGQGLNTGELFF
TRBJ1-2 few . TRBV25-1 TGTGCCAGCAGTTCGGGGGCTGGCTACACCTTC CASSSGAGYTF
TRBJ1-6 . . TRBV6-5 TGTGCCAGCAGTTTGGACGCCTATAATTCACCCCTCCACTTT CASSLDAYNSPLHF
TRBJ2-5 few TRBD1 TRBV29-1 TGCAGCGGGGTGGCCCCGGGACAGGGGGCCTTTGAGACCCAGTACTTC CSGVAPGQGAFETQYF
TRBJ2-1 . TRBD2 TRBV20-1 TGCAGTGCTGGGGGACTAGGGAACAATGAGCAGTTCTTC CSAGGLGNNEQFF
TRBJ2-5 . TRBD1 TRBV29-1 TGCAGCGTTGGACAGGGGACAGAGACCCAGTACTTC CSVGQGTETQYF
TRBJ1-1 . . TRBV18 TGTGCCAGCCGTCTCGCGGTGAACACTGAAGCTTTCTTT CASRLAVNTEAFF
TRBJ2-7 few . TRBV18 TGTGCCAGCTCACGATATTTACTCTACGAGCAGTACTTC CASSRYLLYEQYF
TRBJ2-1 . . TRBV29-1 TGCAGCGTTGAGGTCCCAAAGGTCTACAATGAGCAGTCCTTC CSVEVPKVYNEQSF
TRBJ2-5 . . TRBV7-2 TGTGCCAGCAGCGTAACGCCGGACCATAGGGGGACCCAGTACTTC CASSVTPDHRGTQYF
TRBJ2-7 few . TRBV20-1 TGCAGTGCTAGAGCGGGACGCCGATCCTACGAGCAGTACTTC CSARAGRRSYEQYF
TRBJ2-2 few . TRBV5-1 TGCGCCAGCAGCTTGGTTGTGTCCGGGGAGCTGTTTTTT CASSLVVSGELFF
TRBJ2-3 few . TRBV3-1 TGTGCCAGCAGCCAACACCACAACACAGATACGCAGTATTTT CASSQHHNTDTQYF
TRBJ1-5 . . TRBV19 TGTGCCAGTAGTATCACCGATATCAGGGCCCAGCATTTT CASSITDIRAQHF
TRBJ2-7 . . TRBV6-1 TGTGCCAGCAGCCGGGGACTGACAGGGAACTTCCCCTACGAGCAGTACTTC CASSRGLTGNFPYEQYF
TRBJ2-7 . . TRBV18 TGTGCCAGCTCACCAAACCAGGACTACGAGCAGTACTTC CASSPNQDYEQYF
TRBJ1-2 few . TRBV10-3 TGTGCACATGCGGAGGGCACCTACTATGGCTACACCTTC CAHAEGTYYGYTF
TRBJ2-7 . . TRBV20-1 TGCAGTGCTCCGGACACCATCTCCTACGAGCAGTACTTC CSAPDTISYEQYF
TRBJ2-1 . TRBD1 TRBV12-3/TRBV12-4 TGTGCCAGCAGACAAGAGGCAGGGGGCCTGGGCTACTACAATGAGCAGTTCTTC CASRQEAGGLGYYNEQFF
TRBJ2-7 few TRBD1 TRBV7-2 TGTGCCAGCAGCTTCGACAGGGGACCCAACGAGCAGTACTTC CASSFDRGPNEQYF
TRBJ2-4 . . TRBV10-1 TGCGCCAGCAGTGAAGGGCAGGGGATCGGAAACATTCAGTACTTC CASSEGQGIGNIQYF
TRBJ2-7 few TRBD2 TRBV7-2 TGTGCCAGCAGCTTAGGACTAGCGGAACCCTACGAGCAGTACTTC CASSLGLAEPYEQYF
TRBJ2-7 . . TRBV2 TGTGCCAGCAGTGAAACCCGGACAGCGTGGGAGCAGTACTTC CASSETRTAWEQYF
TRBJ2-2 few . TRBV4-2 TGTGCCAGCAGCCAAGTTACAGCGACCGGGGAGCTGTTTTTT CASSQVTATGELFF
TRBJ2-1 few TRBD2 TRBV10-2 TGCGCCAGCAGTGAATCAGCGGGAGTTATTCGTTACAATGAGCAGTTCTTC CASSESAGVIRYNEQFF
TRBJ2-3 . . TRBV24-1 TGTGCCACCAGTGTGTCGGGGGCAGCAAGCACAGATACGCAGTATTTT CATSVSGAASTDTQYF
TRBJ1-2 . . TRBV7-2 TGTGCCAGCAGCTTAGCCCCGGGGGCCTATGGCTACACCTTC CASSLAPGAYGYTF
TRBJ2-2 few . TRBV29-1 TGCAGCGTTTCCTTTGGGACTGGAAACACCGGGGAGCTGTTTTTT CSVSFGTGNTGELFF
TRBJ2-5 . TRBD2 TRBV5-1 TGCACCAGCAGCTCTAGCGGGAGATCCGGGGAGACCCAGTACTTC CTSSSSGRSGETQYF
TRBJ2-3 many . TRBV28 TGTGCCAGCAGTAAGTGGAAAGAGGATACGCAGTATTTT CASSKWKEDTQYF
TRBJ2-7 . TRBD1 TRBV5-1 TGCGCCAGCAGCCCCTTGGGACAGGGATTCGAGCAGTACTTC CASSPLGQGFEQYF
TRBJ2-1 . TRBD2 TRBV20-1 TGCAGTGCACTAAGACTAGCGGGAGACTCCTACAATGAGCAGTTCTTC CSALRLAGDSYNEQFF
TRBJ2-5 few . TRBV7-2 TGTGCCAGCAGCTTAATTTGGCGGGGAGGGACCCAGTACTTC CASSLIWRGGTQYF
TRBJ2-3 . . TRBV19 TGTGCCAGTAACCAAGACAGGATCACAGATACGCAGTATTTT CASNQDRITDTQYF
TRBJ2-2 few TRBD2 TRBV20-1 TGCAGTGCGCGCGTAGCGGGTCGAAACACCGGGGAGCTGTTTTTT CSARVAGRNTGELFF
TRBJ2-7 . . TRBV7-9 TGTGCCAGCAGCTTAGGTGAAGGCAGGACCCCATACGAGCAGTACTTC CASSLGEGRTPYEQYF
TRBJ2-3 . TRBD2 TRBV11-2 TGTGCCACCAAGCGGGACTCTGCCATTTCCTTTAGCACAGATACGCAGTATTTT CATKRDSAISFSTDTQYF
TRBJ2-7 . . TRBV5-1 TGCGCCAGCAGCTTGGGACCAGGGGGGTACTACGAGCAGTACTTC CASSLGPGGYYEQYF
TRBJ2-6 . . TRBV12-3/TRBV12-4 TGTGCCAGCAGTCCCCAGGTGGGCTCTGGGGCCAACGTCCTGACTTTC CASSPQVGSGANVLTF
TRBJ1-4 . . TRBV5-1 TGCGCCAGCAGCCGATTGGGGACTTATAATGAAAAACTGTTTTTT CASSRLGTYNEKLFF
TRBJ2-7 few . TRBV25-1 TGTGCCAGCAGTGTCTCAGCCCGGCTCGAGCAGTACTTC CASSVSARLEQYF
TRBJ2-3 few . TRBV12-3/TRBV12-4 TGTGCCAGCAGCATGACTGGCCAGGGCACAGATACGCAGTATTTT CASSMTGQGTDTQYF